Listed here is a single T cell receptor (beta chain). The source of the sample is a study of cytomegalovirus exposure and HLA in healthy donors. Researchers ran the PCR with 60 Vbeta and 13 Jbeta primers. The table came from immunoSEQ multiplex PCR; TCRdb's copy has only in-frame clones and leaves some out. The data show under 250,000 clones, about 80% seen once. The V end lost 2 bases, the J end lost 3 bases, and 2 bases lay between the germline ends. Per the germline V gene, CDR1 is SNHLY and CDR2 is FYNNEI. The CDR3 has 11 amino acids. Sequencing input: PBMCs. The chain carries TRBV2 and TRBJ2-7; D not certain. The clonotype was recovered from a male donor in good health and CMV-seronegative. CDR3: CASSELYEQYF. The CDR3 coding sequence is TGTGCCAGCAGTGAACTCTACGAGCAGTACTTC.